This is a list of T cell receptor beta chains from one sample in a study of Ad26.COV2.S vaccination and SARS-CoV-2 variants. The method was immunoSEQ multiplex PCR; TCRdb's version includes in-frame clones alone and lacks a portion of them. The sample lists some 340,000 clones, around 84% occurring once. Sequenced here: peripheral blood, sampled in a trial of Ad26.COV2.S vaccine versus placebo. The origin of the receptors is a person between 18 and 60 years old who received the Ad26.COV2.S COVID-19 vaccine or a placebo. CDR3s include the opening cysteine and the closing phenylalanine or tryptophan. Fields, in order: CDR3 DNA, CDR3 protein, D gene, V gene, clone size, J gene. A D gene is named only where the DNA matches it firmly. Expanded clones get a size class; other rows say once, few or many, or leave the size out.

cdr3_nt: TGTGCCATCAATAGGGGAACAAATGAGCAGTTCTTC
cdr3_aa: CAINRGTNEQFF
d_call: .
v_call: TRBV10-3
clone_size: .
j_call: TRBJ2-1

cdr3_nt: TGTGCCAGCAGCCGTCTAACCACTGAAGCTTTCTTT
cdr3_aa: CASSRLTTEAFF
d_call: .
v_call: TRBV2
clone_size: .
j_call: TRBJ1-1

cdr3_nt: TGTGCTAGTGGGGGCCGGGACACTCTAAGCTCTGGGGCCAACGTCCTGACTTTC
cdr3_aa: CASGGRDTLSSGANVLTF
d_call: .
v_call: TRBV12-5
clone_size: .
j_call: TRBJ2-6

cdr3_nt: TGTGCCAGCAGTGAGAAGCGGGGGGGCTTTAATGAGCAGTTCTTC
cdr3_aa: CASSEKRGGFNEQFF
d_call: TRBD2
v_call: TRBV6-1
clone_size: .
j_call: TRBJ2-1

cdr3_nt: TGTGCCAGCAGCTTGACCGGGACAAGGAACACCGGGGAGCTGTTTTTT
cdr3_aa: CASSLTGTRNTGELFF
d_call: .
v_call: TRBV7-2
clone_size: .
j_call: TRBJ2-2

cdr3_nt: TGTGCCAGCAGTCGACAGGGGATTTTCTCGAACACTGAAGCTTTCTTT
cdr3_aa: CASSRQGIFSNTEAFF
d_call: TRBD1
v_call: TRBV6-2/TRBV6-3
clone_size: .
j_call: TRBJ1-1

cdr3_nt: TGTGCCAGCGGATGGAGGGACATGGGCGAGTGGGGGCCCAGAGAGACCCAGTACTTC
cdr3_aa: CASGWRDMGEWGPRETQYF
d_call: .
v_call: TRBV5-6
clone_size: many
j_call: TRBJ2-5

cdr3_nt: TGTGCCAGCTCTCGGCAGACAGGGGTTACTGAAGCTTTCTTT
cdr3_aa: CASSRQTGVTEAFF
d_call: TRBD1
v_call: TRBV18
clone_size: .
j_call: TRBJ1-1

cdr3_nt: TGTGCCTGGAGATCGCAGGGGTACTATGGCTACACCTTC
cdr3_aa: CAWRSQGYYGYTF
d_call: .
v_call: TRBV30
clone_size: .
j_call: TRBJ1-2

cdr3_nt: TGTGCCATCAGTGAGTTATCGAGGGGGGAGCAGTACTTC
cdr3_aa: CAISELSRGEQYF
d_call: .
v_call: TRBV10-3
clone_size: .
j_call: TRBJ2-7

cdr3_nt: TGTGCCACCAGCAGAGATTCGAGTCAGCCCCAGCATTTT
cdr3_aa: CATSRDSSQPQHF
d_call: .
v_call: TRBV15
clone_size: .
j_call: TRBJ1-5

cdr3_nt: TGTGCCAGCAGCCCCCCCGGGGGTAATGGCTACACCTTC
cdr3_aa: CASSPPGGNGYTF
d_call: .
v_call: TRBV7-9
clone_size: .
j_call: TRBJ1-2

cdr3_nt: TGTGCCAGCAGCCCCCGGGGAGGAGGTGACTATGGCTACACCTTC
cdr3_aa: CASSPRGGGDYGYTF
d_call: .
v_call: TRBV3-1/TRBV3-2
clone_size: .
j_call: TRBJ1-2

cdr3_nt: TGTGCCTGGAGGGCGGCCGCGAACACCGGGGAGCTGTTTTTT
cdr3_aa: CAWRAAANTGELFF
d_call: .
v_call: TRBV30
clone_size: .
j_call: TRBJ2-2

cdr3_nt: TGTGCCAGCAGGGTCGGGGTAGCTGGGGCCAACGTCCTGACTTTC
cdr3_aa: CASRVGVAGANVLTF
d_call: .
v_call: TRBV6-5
clone_size: .
j_call: TRBJ2-6

cdr3_nt: TGTGCCAGCAGCCCTAACAGTAGGGGGAAAAATTCACCCCTCCACTTT
cdr3_aa: CASSPNSRGKNSPLHF
d_call: .
v_call: TRBV7-9
clone_size: once
j_call: TRBJ1-6

cdr3_nt: TGTGCCAGCAGCAGGGGACAGGGGGGTGAAGAGCAGTACTTC
cdr3_aa: CASSRGQGGEEQYF
d_call: TRBD1
v_call: TRBV6-5
clone_size: .
j_call: TRBJ2-7

cdr3_nt: TGTGCCAGCAGCCCGACCGGGACATCGCCTCAAGAGACCCAGTACTTC
cdr3_aa: CASSPTGTSPQETQYF
d_call: .
v_call: TRBV9
clone_size: .
j_call: TRBJ2-5

cdr3_nt: TGTGCCAGTAGTATCGGGGCGTGGAGCACTGAAGCTTTCTTT
cdr3_aa: CASSIGAWSTEAFF
d_call: .
v_call: TRBV19
clone_size: .
j_call: TRBJ1-1

cdr3_nt: TGTGCCAGCAGCTTAGGTACAGATACGCAGTATTTT
cdr3_aa: CASSLGTDTQYF
d_call: .
v_call: TRBV7-8
clone_size: .
j_call: TRBJ2-3

cdr3_nt: TGTGCCAGCAGCGTAATGGGTATTTCGAACACTGAAGCTTTCTTT
cdr3_aa: CASSVMGISNTEAFF
d_call: .
v_call: TRBV9
clone_size: .
j_call: TRBJ1-1

cdr3_nt: TGTGCCAGCAGCCGCCGTGGACAGGGGTATCAAGACCGTGGGTTCTTC
cdr3_aa: CASSRRGQGYQDRGFF
d_call: TRBD1
v_call: TRBV6-2/TRBV6-3
clone_size: .
j_call: TRBJ2-1

cdr3_nt: TGTGCCAGCAACCTACAGGGGGCTAAGGGGAACTATGGCTACACCTTC
cdr3_aa: CASNLQGAKGNYGYTF
d_call: TRBD1
v_call: TRBV3-1/TRBV3-2
clone_size: .
j_call: TRBJ1-2

cdr3_nt: TGTGCCAGCACCCCTTGGGGGGGGCGGGTTGAAGCTTTCTTT
cdr3_aa: CASTPWGGRVEAFF
d_call: .
v_call: TRBV5-6
clone_size: .
j_call: TRBJ1-1

cdr3_nt: TGTGCCAGCAGCCACACCATGACAGGGGGCGAGGCGGGCACCGGGGAGCTGTTTTTT
cdr3_aa: CASSHTMTGGEAGTGELFF
d_call: TRBD1
v_call: TRBV11-2
clone_size: .
j_call: TRBJ2-2

cdr3_nt: TGCAGTGCTAGTGATACCCGGGACAGGCAAAACATTCAGTACTTC
cdr3_aa: CSASDTRDRQNIQYF
d_call: TRBD1
v_call: TRBV20-1
clone_size: once
j_call: TRBJ2-4

cdr3_nt: TGTGCCAGCAGCTTAGCGGGGGGCTCCCTCTCCTACGAGCAGTACTTC
cdr3_aa: CASSLAGGSLSYEQYF
d_call: .
v_call: TRBV11-2
clone_size: .
j_call: TRBJ2-7

cdr3_nt: TGTGCCAGCAGCACCGGGACAGTCCCAGGCAATGAGCAGTTCTTC
cdr3_aa: CASSTGTVPGNEQFF
d_call: TRBD1
v_call: TRBV5-5
clone_size: .
j_call: TRBJ2-1

cdr3_nt: TGTGCCAGCAGTTTAGCGCGCGAGCAGTACTTC
cdr3_aa: CASSLAREQYF
d_call: .
v_call: TRBV12-3/TRBV12-4
clone_size: .
j_call: TRBJ2-7

cdr3_nt: TGTGCCAGCAGATTGGCGAGGGGGGGCCCGGAGACCCAGTACTTC
cdr3_aa: CASRLARGGPETQYF
d_call: .
v_call: TRBV2
clone_size: .
j_call: TRBJ2-5

cdr3_nt: TGTGCCAGCAGCTTAAGAGAGGGTGGGGATCAGCCCCAGCATTTT
cdr3_aa: CASSLREGGDQPQHF
d_call: .
v_call: TRBV7-2
clone_size: .
j_call: TRBJ1-5

cdr3_nt: TGTGCCACCAGCCCCTCCAGCGGGGGGACCCTTCTCCGCTCCTACAATGAGCAGTTCTTC
cdr3_aa: CATSPSSGGTLLRSYNEQFF
d_call: TRBD2
v_call: TRBV24-1
clone_size: .
j_call: TRBJ2-1

cdr3_nt: TGTGCCAGCAGCCCAGGCGCGGACAGGGGCAATTCACCCCTCCACTTT
cdr3_aa: CASSPGADRGNSPLHF
d_call: TRBD1
v_call: TRBV7-9
clone_size: few
j_call: TRBJ1-6

cdr3_nt: TGTGCCAGCAGCTTAGAGTCGAACACCGGGGAGCTGTTTTTT
cdr3_aa: CASSLESNTGELFF
d_call: .
v_call: TRBV11-2
clone_size: .
j_call: TRBJ2-2

cdr3_nt: TGTGCCAGCAGCAAAGACCCAGGGGTGGATGAGCAGTTCTTC
cdr3_aa: CASSKDPGVDEQFF
d_call: .
v_call: TRBV5-5
clone_size: .
j_call: TRBJ2-1

cdr3_nt: TGTGCTAGTGGTTTGGTACTTGGCGGACACAATGAGCAGTTCTTC
cdr3_aa: CASGLVLGGHNEQFF
d_call: .
v_call: TRBV12-5
clone_size: .
j_call: TRBJ2-1

cdr3_nt: TGTGCCAGCAGTGACCCAGGGAGAGTCACAGATACGCAGTATTTT
cdr3_aa: CASSDPGRVTDTQYF
d_call: .
v_call: TRBV25-1
clone_size: once
j_call: TRBJ2-3

cdr3_nt: TGCGCCAGCAGCCAGTTCATAGCGGGGGGGCAAGAGACCCAGTACTTC
cdr3_aa: CASSQFIAGGQETQYF
d_call: TRBD2
v_call: TRBV4-1
clone_size: .
j_call: TRBJ2-5

cdr3_nt: TGTGCCAGCAGTGTTCGGGGGGGGTATGGCTACACCTTC
cdr3_aa: CASSVRGGYGYTF
d_call: .
v_call: TRBV2
clone_size: .
j_call: TRBJ1-2

cdr3_nt: TGCAGTGCTAGTCAGCCCGGTGGCAACACCATATATTTT
cdr3_aa: CSASQPGGNTIYF
d_call: .
v_call: TRBV20-1
clone_size: .
j_call: TRBJ1-3

cdr3_nt: TGCAGCGTTCGGGGGCGGTTCACGAATGAGCAGTTCTTC
cdr3_aa: CSVRGRFTNEQFF
d_call: .
v_call: TRBV29-1
clone_size: .
j_call: TRBJ2-1

cdr3_nt: TGTGCCAGCAGCCAAGACACTCTGAACACTGAAGCTTTCTTT
cdr3_aa: CASSQDTLNTEAFF
d_call: .
v_call: TRBV3-1/TRBV3-2
clone_size: .
j_call: TRBJ1-1

cdr3_nt: TGTGCCAGCAGCCAAACCGGGACAGGGACCACCGGGGAGCTGTTTTTT
cdr3_aa: CASSQTGTGTTGELFF
d_call: TRBD1
v_call: TRBV11-3
clone_size: .
j_call: TRBJ2-2

cdr3_nt: TGCGCCAGCAGTAGCCAGCAACGTAATGAAAAACTGTTTTTT
cdr3_aa: CASSSQQRNEKLFF
d_call: .
v_call: TRBV5-1
clone_size: .
j_call: TRBJ1-4

cdr3_nt: TGTGCCAGCAGTCGACAGGGGTTTGATTCACCCCTCCACTTT
cdr3_aa: CASSRQGFDSPLHF
d_call: TRBD1
v_call: TRBV7-9
clone_size: many
j_call: TRBJ1-6

cdr3_nt: TGTGCCTGGAGTGTAGAGCAGGGCACGATGGGGACCCAGTACTTC
cdr3_aa: CAWSVEQGTMGTQYF
d_call: .
v_call: TRBV30
clone_size: .
j_call: TRBJ2-5

cdr3_nt: TGTGCCACTCAAAGCCGGGCCTCTTTCCATGGCTACACCTTC
cdr3_aa: CATQSRASFHGYTF
d_call: .
v_call: TRBV19
clone_size: .
j_call: TRBJ1-2

cdr3_nt: TGCGCCAGCAGCCAAGTGGCGGACCGCCGAAGGGCGTCCTCCTACGAGCAGTACTTC
cdr3_aa: CASSQVADRRRASSYEQYF
d_call: .
v_call: TRBV4-3
clone_size: .
j_call: TRBJ2-7

cdr3_nt: TGTGCCAGTAGTATAAGCGGCAGGTTGGTTGGCTACACCTTC
cdr3_aa: CASSISGRLVGYTF
d_call: .
v_call: TRBV19
clone_size: .
j_call: TRBJ1-2

cdr3_nt: TGTGCCAGCAGCTTAGATGGGGCCGAAGACGAGTTCTTC
cdr3_aa: CASSLDGAEDEFF
d_call: .
v_call: TRBV11-3
clone_size: .
j_call: TRBJ2-1

cdr3_nt: TGTGCCAGCAGCAAATCTAGCGGGGGGGCTTTCGGGGAGCTGTTTTTT
cdr3_aa: CASSKSSGGAFGELFF
d_call: TRBD2
v_call: TRBV11-2
clone_size: .
j_call: TRBJ2-2

cdr3_nt: TGCGCCAGCAGCCAAGAGGGTCGGAGCAATCAGCCCCAGCATTTT
cdr3_aa: CASSQEGRSNQPQHF
d_call: .
v_call: TRBV4-1
clone_size: .
j_call: TRBJ1-5

cdr3_nt: TGTGCCACCAGCAGAGATCCGGGAATACTGGAAAAACTGTTTTTT
cdr3_aa: CATSRDPGILEKLFF
d_call: .
v_call: TRBV15
clone_size: once
j_call: TRBJ1-4

cdr3_nt: TGCAGTGCTAGTCCAGGTTCGAGGGCAGGGGGCCATCAGCCCCAGCATTTT
cdr3_aa: CSASPGSRAGGHQPQHF
d_call: TRBD1
v_call: TRBV20-1
clone_size: .
j_call: TRBJ1-5

cdr3_nt: TGTGCCAGCAGCTTGGGAAAGGGAGGCTATGGCTACACCTTC
cdr3_aa: CASSLGKGGYGYTF
d_call: .
v_call: TRBV5-6
clone_size: .
j_call: TRBJ1-2

cdr3_nt: TGTGCCACCAGTCTATACAGGGCGGGCAATCAGCCCCAGCATTTT
cdr3_aa: CATSLYRAGNQPQHF
d_call: .
v_call: TRBV15
clone_size: .
j_call: TRBJ1-5